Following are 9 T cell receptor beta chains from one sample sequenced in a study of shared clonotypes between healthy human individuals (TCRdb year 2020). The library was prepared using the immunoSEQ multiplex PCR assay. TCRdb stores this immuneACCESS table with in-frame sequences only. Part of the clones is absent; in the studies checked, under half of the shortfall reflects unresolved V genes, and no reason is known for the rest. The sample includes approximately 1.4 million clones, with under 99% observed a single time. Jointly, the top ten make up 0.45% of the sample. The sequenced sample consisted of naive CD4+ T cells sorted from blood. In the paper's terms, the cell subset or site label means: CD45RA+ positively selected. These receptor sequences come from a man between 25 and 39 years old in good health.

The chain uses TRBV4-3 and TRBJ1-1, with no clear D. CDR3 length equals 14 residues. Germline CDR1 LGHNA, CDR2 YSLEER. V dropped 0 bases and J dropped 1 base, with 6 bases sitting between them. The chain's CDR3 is CASSQDSANTEAFF. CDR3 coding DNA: TGCGCCAGCAGCCAAGATTCCGCGAACACTGAAGCTTTCTTT.

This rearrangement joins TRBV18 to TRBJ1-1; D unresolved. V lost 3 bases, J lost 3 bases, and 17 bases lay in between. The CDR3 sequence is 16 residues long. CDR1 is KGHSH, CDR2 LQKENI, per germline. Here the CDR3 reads CASSPYNGLTDTEAFF. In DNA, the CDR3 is TGTGCCAGCTCACCCTATAATGGTTTGACGGACACTGAAGCTTTCTTT.

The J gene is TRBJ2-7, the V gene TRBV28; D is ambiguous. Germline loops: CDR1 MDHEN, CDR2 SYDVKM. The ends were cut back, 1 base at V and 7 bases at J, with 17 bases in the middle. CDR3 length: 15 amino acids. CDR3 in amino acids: CASSLSNPSYGEQYF. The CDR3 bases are TGTGCCAGCAGTTTATCGAACCCCAGCTACGGAGAGCAGTACTTC.

Written as DNA, the CDR3 is TGCGCCAGCAGCCTGGACAGGGTTGCCTTCGGGGAGCTGTTTTTT. Translating it yields CASSLDRVAFGELFF. The chain has TRBV4-1 and TRBJ2-2, with 8 bases that match TRBD1. The CDR3 is 15 amino acids. Germline lookup yields CDR1 MGHRA and CDR2 YSYEKL. Losses at the gene ends were 4 bases for V and 7 bases for J; bases not matched to a gene: 8.

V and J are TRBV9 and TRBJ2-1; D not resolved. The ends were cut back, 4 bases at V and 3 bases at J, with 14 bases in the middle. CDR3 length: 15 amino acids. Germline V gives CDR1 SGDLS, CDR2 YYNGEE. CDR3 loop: CASSPHDANYNEQFF. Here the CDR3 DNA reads TGTGCCAGCAGCCCCCACGACGCGAACTACAATGAGCAGTTCTTC.

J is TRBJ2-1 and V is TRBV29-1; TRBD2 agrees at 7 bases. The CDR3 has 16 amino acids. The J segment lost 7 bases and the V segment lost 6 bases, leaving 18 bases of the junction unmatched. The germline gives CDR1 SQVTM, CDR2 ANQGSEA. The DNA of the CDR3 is TGCAGCGTAACCCCCCCCGGGACTAACCCCAGGAATGAGCAGTTCTTC. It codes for CSVTPPGTNPRNEQFF.

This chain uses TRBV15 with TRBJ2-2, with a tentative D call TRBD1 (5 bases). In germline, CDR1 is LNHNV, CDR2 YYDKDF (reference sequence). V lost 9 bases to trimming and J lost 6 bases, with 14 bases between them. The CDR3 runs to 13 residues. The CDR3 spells CATDKLGSGELFF. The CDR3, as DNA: TGTGCCACGGACAAGTTGGGATCCGGGGAGCTGTTTTTT.

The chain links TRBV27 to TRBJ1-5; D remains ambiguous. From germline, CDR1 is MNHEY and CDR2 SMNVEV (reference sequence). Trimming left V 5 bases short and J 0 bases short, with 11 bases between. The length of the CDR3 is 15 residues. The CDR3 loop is CASSVGLNSNQPQHF. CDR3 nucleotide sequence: TGTGCCAGCAGTGTCGGACTTAATAGCAATCAGCCCCAGCATTTT.

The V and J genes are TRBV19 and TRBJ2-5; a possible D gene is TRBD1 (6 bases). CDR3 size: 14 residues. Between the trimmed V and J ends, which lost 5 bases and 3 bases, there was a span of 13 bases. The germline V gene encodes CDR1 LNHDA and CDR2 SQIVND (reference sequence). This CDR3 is CASSLGQPEETQYF. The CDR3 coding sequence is TGTGCCAGTAGTCTGGGACAACCCGAAGAGACCCAGTACTTC.